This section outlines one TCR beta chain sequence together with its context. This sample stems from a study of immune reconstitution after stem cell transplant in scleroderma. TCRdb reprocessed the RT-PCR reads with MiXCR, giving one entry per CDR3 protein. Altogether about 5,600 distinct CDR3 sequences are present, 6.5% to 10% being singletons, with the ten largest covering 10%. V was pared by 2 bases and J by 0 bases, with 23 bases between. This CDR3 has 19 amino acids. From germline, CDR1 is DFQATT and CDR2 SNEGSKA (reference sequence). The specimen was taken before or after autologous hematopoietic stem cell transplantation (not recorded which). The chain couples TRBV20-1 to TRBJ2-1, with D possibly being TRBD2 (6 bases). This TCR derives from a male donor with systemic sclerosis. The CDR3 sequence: CSARRPVEGGPLSYNEQFF. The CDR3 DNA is TGCAGTGCTAGACGCCCGGTGGAGGGAGGCCCCCTCTCCTACAATGAGCAGTTCTTC.